This TCR beta chain was identified during a study of blood T cell repertoires in COVID-19. Per the original data handling: Reference gene primer amplification in the assay estimated nucleated cell counts. Measured with immunoSEQ multiplex PCR; TCRdb has only the in-frame clones, and not every one. The DNA gave D and trimming, while V, J and clone size come from that table. The sample has approximately 65,000 clones, 80% to 85% seen once; the top ten hold 15% to 19%. V lost 2 bases to trimming and J lost 2 bases; unmatched junction nucleotides: 5. The CDR3 spans 15 residues. This clone has only a few counts.

The source of this sequence is a man older than 75 with acute or convalescent COVID-19. The sequenced sample was peripheral blood. V and J are TRBV5-3 and TRBJ2-5, with TRBD1 identical over 8 bases. TRBV5-3 is marked as an open reading frame, function uncertain. The CDR3 sequence is CARSFPGGRQETQYF. The DNA of the CDR3 is TGTGCCAGAAGCTTTCCAGGGGGCCGGCAAGAGACCCAGTACTTC.